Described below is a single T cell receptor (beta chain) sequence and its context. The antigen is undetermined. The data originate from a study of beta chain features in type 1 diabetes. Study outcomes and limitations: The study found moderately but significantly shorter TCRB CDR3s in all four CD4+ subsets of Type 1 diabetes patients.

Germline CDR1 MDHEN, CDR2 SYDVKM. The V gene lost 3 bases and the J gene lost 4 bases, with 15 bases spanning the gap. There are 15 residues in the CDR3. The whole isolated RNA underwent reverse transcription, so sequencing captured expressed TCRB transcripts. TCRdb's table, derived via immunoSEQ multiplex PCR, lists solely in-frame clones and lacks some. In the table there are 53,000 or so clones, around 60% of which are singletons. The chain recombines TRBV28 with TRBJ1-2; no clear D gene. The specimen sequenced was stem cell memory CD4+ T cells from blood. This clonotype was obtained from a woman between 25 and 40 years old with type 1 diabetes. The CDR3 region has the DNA TGTGCCAGCAGTTTTCCCCGGCGGGGATTCTATGGCTACACCTTC. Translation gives CASSFPRRGFYGYTF.